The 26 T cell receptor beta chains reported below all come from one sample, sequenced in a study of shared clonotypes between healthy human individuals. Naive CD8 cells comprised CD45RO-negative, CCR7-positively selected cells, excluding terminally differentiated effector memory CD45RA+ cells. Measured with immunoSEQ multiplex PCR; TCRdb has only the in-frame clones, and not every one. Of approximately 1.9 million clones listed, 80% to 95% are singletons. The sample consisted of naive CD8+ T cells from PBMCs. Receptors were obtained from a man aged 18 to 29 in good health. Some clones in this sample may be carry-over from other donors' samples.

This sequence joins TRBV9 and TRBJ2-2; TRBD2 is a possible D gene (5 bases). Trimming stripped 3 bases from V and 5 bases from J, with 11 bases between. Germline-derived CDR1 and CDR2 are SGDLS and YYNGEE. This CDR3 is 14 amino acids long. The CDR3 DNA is TGTGCCAGCAGCGGGGGAGCTGGTACCGGGGAGCTGTTTTTT. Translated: CASSGGAGTGELFF.

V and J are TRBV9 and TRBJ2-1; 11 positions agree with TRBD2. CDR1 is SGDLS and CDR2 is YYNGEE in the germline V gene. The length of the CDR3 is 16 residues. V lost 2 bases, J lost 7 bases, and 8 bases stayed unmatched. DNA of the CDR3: TGTGCCAGCAGCGTCGTAGCGGGAGGGCCCGTGAATGAGCAGTTCTTC. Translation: CASSVVAGGPVNEQFF.

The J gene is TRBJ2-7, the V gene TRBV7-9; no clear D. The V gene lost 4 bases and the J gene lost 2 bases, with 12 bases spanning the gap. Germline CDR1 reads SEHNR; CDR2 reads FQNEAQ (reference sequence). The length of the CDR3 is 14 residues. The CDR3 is CASSSSTMPYEQYF. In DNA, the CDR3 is TGTGCCAGCAGCTCAAGTACTATGCCCTACGAGCAGTACTTC. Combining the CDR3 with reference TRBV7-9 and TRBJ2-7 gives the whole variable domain DTGVSQNPRHKITKRGQNVTFRCDPISEHNRLYWYRQTLGQGPEFLTYFQNEAQLEKSRLLSDRFSAERPKGSFSTLEIQRTEQGDSAMYLCASSSSTMPYEQYFGPGTRLTVT.

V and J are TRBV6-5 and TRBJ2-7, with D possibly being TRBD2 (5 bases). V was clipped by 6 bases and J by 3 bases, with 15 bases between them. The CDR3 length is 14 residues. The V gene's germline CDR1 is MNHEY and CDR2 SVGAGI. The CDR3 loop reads CASSPTGFHYEQYF. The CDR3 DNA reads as TGTGCCAGCAGCCCGACGGGGTTCCACTACGAGCAGTACTTC.

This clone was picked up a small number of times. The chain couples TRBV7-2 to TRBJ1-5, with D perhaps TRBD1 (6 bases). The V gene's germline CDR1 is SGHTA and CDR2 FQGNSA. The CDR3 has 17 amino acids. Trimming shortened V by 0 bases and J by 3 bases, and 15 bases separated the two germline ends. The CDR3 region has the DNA TGTGCCAGCAGCTTAGCTCACGACAGGTATGACAATCAGCCCCAGCATTTT. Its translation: CASSLAHDRYDNQPQHF.

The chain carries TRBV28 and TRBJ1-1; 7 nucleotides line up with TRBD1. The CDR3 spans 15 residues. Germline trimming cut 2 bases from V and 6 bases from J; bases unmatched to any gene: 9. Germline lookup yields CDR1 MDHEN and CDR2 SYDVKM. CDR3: CASSLMGRQGPEAFF. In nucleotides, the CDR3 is TGTGCCAGCAGTTTAATGGGTAGACAGGGCCCTGAAGCTTTCTTT.

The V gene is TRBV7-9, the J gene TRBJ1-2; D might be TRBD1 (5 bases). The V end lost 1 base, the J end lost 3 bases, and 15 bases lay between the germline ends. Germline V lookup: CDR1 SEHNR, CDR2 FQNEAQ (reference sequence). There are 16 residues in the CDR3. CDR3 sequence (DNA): TGTGCCAGCAGCTTAGGCCGACCAGGGTTTGACTATGGCTACACCTTC. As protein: CASSLGRPGFDYGYTF.

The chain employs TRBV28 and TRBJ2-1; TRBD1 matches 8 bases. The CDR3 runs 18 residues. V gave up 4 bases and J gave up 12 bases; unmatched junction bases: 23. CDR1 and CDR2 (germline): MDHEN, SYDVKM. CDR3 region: CASSSHSIQGAPLMGQFF. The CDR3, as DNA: TGTGCCAGCAGTTCACACTCAATTCAGGGGGCCCCCCTAATGGGGCAGTTCTTC.

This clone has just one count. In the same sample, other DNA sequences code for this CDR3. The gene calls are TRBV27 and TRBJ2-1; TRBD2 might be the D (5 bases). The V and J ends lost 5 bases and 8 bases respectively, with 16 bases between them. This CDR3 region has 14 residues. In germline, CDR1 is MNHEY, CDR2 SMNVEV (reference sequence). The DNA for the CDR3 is TGTGCCAGCAGTCCCCACTATGAGGGTCATGAGCAGTTCTTC. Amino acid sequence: CASSPHYEGHEQFF.

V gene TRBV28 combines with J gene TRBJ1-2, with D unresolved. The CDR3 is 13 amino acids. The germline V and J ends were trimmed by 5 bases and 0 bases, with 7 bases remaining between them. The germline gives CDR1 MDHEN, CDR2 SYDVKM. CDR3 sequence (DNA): TGTGCCAGCAGTCAAGGGTCTAACTATGGCTACACCTTC. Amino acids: CASSQGSNYGYTF.

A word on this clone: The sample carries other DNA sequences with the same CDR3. This chain's CDR3 is CASSDGRGYEQYF. Here the CDR3 DNA reads TGTGCCAGCAGTGACGGCAGGGGGTACGAGCAGTACTTC. V usage is TRBV6-1 and J usage is TRBJ2-7; TRBD1 aligns across 7 bases. J gave up 4 bases and V 3 bases, and 3 bases lay outside the gene matches. The length of the CDR3 is 13 residues. Germline CDR1 MNHNS, CDR2 SASEGT.

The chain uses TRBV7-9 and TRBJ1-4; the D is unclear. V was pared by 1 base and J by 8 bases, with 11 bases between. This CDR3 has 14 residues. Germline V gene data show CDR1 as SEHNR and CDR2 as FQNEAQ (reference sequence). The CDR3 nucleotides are TGTGCCAGCAGCTTAGGGGCAGGACTCGAAAAACTGTTTTTT. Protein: CASSLGAGLEKLFF.

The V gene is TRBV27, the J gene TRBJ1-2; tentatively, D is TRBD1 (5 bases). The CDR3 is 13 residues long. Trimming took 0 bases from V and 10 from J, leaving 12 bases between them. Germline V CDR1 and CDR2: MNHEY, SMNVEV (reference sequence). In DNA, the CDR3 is TGTGCCAGCAGTTTATCTCGGACACAGAACTACACCTTC. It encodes CASSLSRTQNYTF.

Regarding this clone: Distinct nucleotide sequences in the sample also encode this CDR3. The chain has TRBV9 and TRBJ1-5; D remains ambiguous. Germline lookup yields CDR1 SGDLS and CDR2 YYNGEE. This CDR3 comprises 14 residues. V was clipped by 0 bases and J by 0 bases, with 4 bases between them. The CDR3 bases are TGTGCCAGCAGCGTAGGTGCTAGCAATCAGCCCCAGCATTTT. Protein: CASSVGASNQPQHF.

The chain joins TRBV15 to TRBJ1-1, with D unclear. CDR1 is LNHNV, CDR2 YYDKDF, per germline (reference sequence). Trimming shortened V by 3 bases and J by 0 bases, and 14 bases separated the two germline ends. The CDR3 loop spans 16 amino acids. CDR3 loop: CATSRGGFGLNTEAFF. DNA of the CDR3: TGTGCCACCAGCAGGGGTGGGTTTGGGCTGAACACTGAAGCTTTCTTT.

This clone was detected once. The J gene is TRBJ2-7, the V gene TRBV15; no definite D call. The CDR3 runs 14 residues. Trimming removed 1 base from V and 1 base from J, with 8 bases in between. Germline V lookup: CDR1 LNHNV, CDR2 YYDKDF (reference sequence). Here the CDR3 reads CATSRAHPSYEQYF. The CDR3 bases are TGTGCCACCAGCAGAGCGCACCCATCCTACGAGCAGTACTTC.

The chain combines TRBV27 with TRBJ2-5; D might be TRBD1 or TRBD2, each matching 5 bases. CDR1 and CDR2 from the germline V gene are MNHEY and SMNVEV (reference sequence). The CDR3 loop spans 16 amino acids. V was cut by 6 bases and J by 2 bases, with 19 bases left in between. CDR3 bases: TGTGCCAGCAGCCCTCACAAGGGACGGATTCAAGAGACCCAGTACTTC. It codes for CASSPHKGRIQETQYF.

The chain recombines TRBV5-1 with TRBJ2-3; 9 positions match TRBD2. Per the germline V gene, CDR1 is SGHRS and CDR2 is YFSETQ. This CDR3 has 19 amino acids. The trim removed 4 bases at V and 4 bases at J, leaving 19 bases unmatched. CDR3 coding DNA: TGCGCCAGCAGCCCCCGTTGGGAGCGGGAGGTTGGGGATGCAGATACGCAGTATTTT. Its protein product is CASSPRWEREVGDADTQYF. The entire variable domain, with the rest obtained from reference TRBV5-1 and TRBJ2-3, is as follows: KAGVTQTPRYLIKTRGQQVTLSCSPISGHRSVSWYQQTPGQGLQFLFEYFSETQRNKGNFPGRFSGRQFSNSRSEMNVSTLELGDSALYLCASSPRWEREVGDADTQYFGPGTRLTVL.

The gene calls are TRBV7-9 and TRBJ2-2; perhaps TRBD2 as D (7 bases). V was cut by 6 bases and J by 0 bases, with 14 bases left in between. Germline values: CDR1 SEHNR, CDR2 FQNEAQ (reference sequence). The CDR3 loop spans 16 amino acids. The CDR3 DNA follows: TGTGCCAGCAGGCCTGTAGGGGGGGCGAACACCGGGGAGCTGTTTTTT. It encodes CASRPVGGANTGELFF.

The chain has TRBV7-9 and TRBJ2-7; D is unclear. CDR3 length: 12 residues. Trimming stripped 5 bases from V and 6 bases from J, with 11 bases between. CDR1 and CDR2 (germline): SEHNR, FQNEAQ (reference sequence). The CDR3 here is CASSVGFVEQYF. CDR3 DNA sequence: TGTGCCAGCAGCGTGGGGTTTGTCGAGCAGTACTTC.

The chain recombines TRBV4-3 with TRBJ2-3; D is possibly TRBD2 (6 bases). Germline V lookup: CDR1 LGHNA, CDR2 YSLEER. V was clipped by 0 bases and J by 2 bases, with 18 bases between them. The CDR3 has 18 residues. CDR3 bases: TGCGCCAGCAGCCAAGATAACGTGCGGGACCATTACACAGATACGCAGTATTTT. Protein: CASSQDNVRDHYTDTQYF.

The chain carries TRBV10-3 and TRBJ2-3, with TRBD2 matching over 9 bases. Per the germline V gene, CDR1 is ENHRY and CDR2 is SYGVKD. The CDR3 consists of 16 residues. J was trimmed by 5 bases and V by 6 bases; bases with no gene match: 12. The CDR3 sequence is CAISNLLEREEDTQYF. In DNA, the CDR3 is TGTGCCATCAGCAACTTACTAGAGCGGGAGGAAGATACGCAGTATTTT.

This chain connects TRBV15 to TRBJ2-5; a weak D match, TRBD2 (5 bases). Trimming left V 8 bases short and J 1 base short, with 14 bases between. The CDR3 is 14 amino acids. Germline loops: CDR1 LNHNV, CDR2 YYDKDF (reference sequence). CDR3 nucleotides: TGTGCCACCGGGAGACCGAGGCTCCAAGAGACCCAGTACTTC. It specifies CATGRPRLQETQYF.

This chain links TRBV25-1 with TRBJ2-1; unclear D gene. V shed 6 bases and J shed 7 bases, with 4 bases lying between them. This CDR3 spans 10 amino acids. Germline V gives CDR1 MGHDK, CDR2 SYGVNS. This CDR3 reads CASRRNEQFF. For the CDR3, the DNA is TGTGCCAGCAGACGGAATGAGCAGTTCTTC.

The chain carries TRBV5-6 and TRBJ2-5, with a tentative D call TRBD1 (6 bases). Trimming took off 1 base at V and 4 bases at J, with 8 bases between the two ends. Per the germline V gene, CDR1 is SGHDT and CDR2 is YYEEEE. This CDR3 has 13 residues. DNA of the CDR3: TGTGCCAGCAGCTTGTTAGGGGGAGAGACCCAGTACTTC. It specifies CASSLLGGETQYF.

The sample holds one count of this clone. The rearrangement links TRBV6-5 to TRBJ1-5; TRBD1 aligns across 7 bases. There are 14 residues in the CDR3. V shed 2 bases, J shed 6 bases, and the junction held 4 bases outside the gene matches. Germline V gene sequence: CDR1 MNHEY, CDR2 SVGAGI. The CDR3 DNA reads TGTGCCAGCAGTTACGACAGGGTAGGTCAGCCCCAGCATTTT. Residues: CASSYDRVGQPQHF.